What follows are 21 T cell receptor beta chains derived from one specimen sequenced in a study of regulatory T cells in long-lasting Graves disease. Time point: newly diagnosed GD, antithyroid drugs for less than 3 months. PBMCs provided the RNA from which the TCR library was made. CDR3-region Arm-PCR and iRepertoire HTBI primers produced the TCR beta libraries. In TCRdb, the multiplex PCR reads were re-called with MiXCR into one record per CDR3 protein. The data show about 460,000 distinct CDR3 sequences, with 11% to 15% seen just once and over 15% held by the top ten. The data were also submitted as part of a second study, on T cells in Graves' hyperthyroidism and ophthalmopathy.

Specimen: peripheral blood mononuclear cells (PBMCs), collected at new diagnosis, from a patient treated with antithyroid drugs. These receptors all stem from a woman aged 50 to 60 with Graves disease.

This clonotype was detected ten times or more. This chain uses TRBV28 with TRBJ2-1; TRBD2 agrees at 7 bases. The germline V gene has CDR1 MDHEN and CDR2 SYDVKM. The length of the CDR3 is 17 residues. V trimming: 2 bases; J trimming: 6 bases; junction bases outside the gene matches: 13. The CDR3 bases are TGTGCCAGCAGTTTAAGTTTGTGGGGGGGGTCCACCAATGAGCAGTTCTTC. Encoded protein: CASSLSLWGGSTNEQFF.

The V gene is TRBV7-9, the J gene TRBJ1-1; D not certain. V was shortened by 2 bases and J by 4 bases, with 14 bases between the two germline ends. The germline CDR1 and CDR2 sequences are SEHNR and FQNEAQ (reference sequence). The CDR3 sequence is 15 residues long. CDR3 in amino acids: CASSLLQTGGTEAFF. As DNA, the CDR3 is TGTGCCAGCAGCTTATTGCAGACCGGAGGCACTGAAGCTTTCTTT.

This clonotype was found many times. CDR3 amino acids: CASSLFGQYQETQYF. In nucleotides, the CDR3 is TGTGCCAGCAGCTTGTTTGGGCAGTACCAAGAGACCCAGTACTTC. This chain uses TRBV5-6 with TRBJ2-5; D remains ambiguous. Trimming removed 1 base from V and 0 bases from J, with 10 bases in between. Germline CDR1 is SGHDT and CDR2 is YYEEEE. The CDR3 extends over 15 amino acids.

This clonotype occurred many times. This chain links TRBV7-9 with TRBJ2-7; 7 bases line up with TRBD2. Trimming removed 2 bases from V and 5 bases from J; junction bases left unmatched: 9. The CDR3 covers 15 residues. The germline V gene has CDR1 SEHNR and CDR2 FQNEAQ (reference sequence). The chain's CDR3 is CASSLIAGALNEQYF. CDR3 in DNA: TGTGCCAGCAGCTTAATCGCGGGAGCGTTGAACGAGCAGTACTTC.

This clonotype was seen many times. This chain uses TRBV30 with TRBJ2-7; 9 bases align to TRBD1. The V and J ends lost 6 bases and 2 bases, in that order; junction bases with no gene match: 11. The length of the CDR3 is 15 residues. Germline loops: CDR1 GTSNPN, CDR2 SVGIG (reference sequence). Written as DNA, the CDR3 is TGTGCCTGCGACAACGACAGGGGGAGGGCCTACGAGCAGTACTTC. Translating it yields CACDNDRGRAYEQYF.

The sample holds a few counts of this clonotype. This chain links TRBV28 with TRBJ1-6; D ambiguous. CDR1 MDHEN and CDR2 SYDVKM come from the germline V gene. The CDR3 totals 17 residues. With 5 bases removed from V and 8 bases from J, the gap between germline ends came to 22 bases. The CDR3 reads CASSLTSGYRFDSPLHF. In nucleotides, the CDR3 is TGTGCCAGCAGTCTCACATCAGGCTATCGATTCGATTCACCCCTCCACTTT.

The table lists this clonotype with many counts. The chain is built from TRBV5-5 and TRBJ2-7, with D possibly TRBD1 on 5 matching bases. Deletions cut 4 bases from V and 0 bases from J, with 11 bases between. The CDR3 sequence is 14 residues long. Germline loops: CDR1 SGHKS, CDR2 YYEKEE (reference sequence). The chain's CDR3 is CASSLYDSSYEQYF. CDR3 sequence (DNA): TGTGCCAGCAGCCTTTATGACAGCTCCTACGAGCAGTACTTC.

The chain recombines TRBV2 with TRBJ1-5; D call uncertain. The germline V and J ends were trimmed by 6 bases and 0 bases, with 12 bases remaining between them. This CDR3 comprises 15 residues. Per germline, CDR1 SNHLY and CDR2 FYNNEI. The CDR3 spells CASSSTVYSNQPQHF. Written as DNA, the CDR3 is TGTGCCAGCAGCAGTACAGTATATAGCAATCAGCCCCAGCATTTT.

The chain recombines TRBV10-3 with TRBJ1-1, with D maybe TRBD1 (6 bases). CDR3 length equals 13 residues. The V end lost 4 bases, the J end lost 7 bases, and 13 bases lay between the germline ends. Germline V lookup: CDR1 ENHRY, CDR2 SYGVKD. The CDR3 here is CAISGRQEDEAFF. The CDR3 nucleotides read TGTGCCATCAGTGGGCGACAGGAGGATGAAGCTTTCTTT.

This clonotype was detected a few times. The chain's CDR3 is CASSLLVQGPLNTEAFF. CDR3 bases: TGTGCCAGCAGCTTGCTCGTACAGGGCCCACTGAACACTGAAGCTTTCTTT. The chain combines TRBV5-6 with TRBJ1-1; a weak D match, TRBD1 (6 bases). The length of the CDR3 is 17 residues. Looked up from germline, CDR1 is SGHDT and CDR2 is YYEEEE. The V and J ends lost 1 base and 0 bases respectively, with 16 bases between them.

The gene calls are TRBV20-1 and TRBJ2-3; a possible D gene is TRBD1 (5 bases). Germline values: CDR1 DFQATT, CDR2 SNEGSKA (reference sequence). The CDR3 has 12 amino acids. Trimming removed 3 bases at V and 4 bases at J, with 8 bases between. The CDR3 is CSASIRADTQYF. CDR3 DNA sequence: TGCAGTGCTAGTATCAGGGCAGATACGCAGTATTTT.

This clonotype was counted ten times or more. V and J are TRBV28 and TRBJ1-4; the match to TRBD1 covers 9 bases. The CDR3 loop spans 16 amino acids. CDR1 and CDR2 from the germline V gene are MDHEN and SYDVKM. V was clipped by 1 base and J by 6 bases; unmatched bases: 6. The CDR3 coding sequence is TGTGCCAGCAGTTTATCGGACAGGGGCCGGGATGAAAAACTGTTTTTT. Translated: CASSLSDRGRDEKLFF.

This clonotype was seen many times. The genes are TRBV27 and TRBJ1-5, with a weak D call TRBD1 (5 bases). V gave up 5 bases and J gave up 5 bases, with 13 bases separating them. The length of the CDR3 is 14 residues. The germline V gene encodes CDR1 MNHEY and CDR2 SMNVEV (reference sequence). DNA for the CDR3: TGTGCCAGCAGTCGGGGGGGAGGGTATCAGCCCCAGCATTTT. The encoded protein is CASSRGGGYQPQHF.

A word on this clonotype: The conserved closing phenylalanine or tryptophan is absent in this CDR3, likely reflecting a read error. The V gene is TRBV11-3, the J gene TRBJ2-2; possibly TRBD2 for D (5 bases). Germline CDR1 is SGHNT and CDR2 is YENEEA. This CDR3 has 13 amino acids. V dropped 5 bases and J dropped 6 bases, with 10 bases sitting between them. The CDR3 DNA sequence: TGTGCCAGCAGCCCTAGGGAGTCCGGGGAGCTGTTTCTT. Its translation is CASSPRESGELFL.

In DNA, the CDR3 is TGTGCCAGCTCACAAGAACAGGGTGCGGGAATGGAGCAGTACTTC. Protein sequence: CASSQEQGAGMEQYF. This chain connects TRBV18 to TRBJ2-7; D possibly matches TRBD1 or TRBD2 (6 bases each). The V and J ends lost 4 bases and 7 bases respectively, with 20 bases between them. The germline V gene encodes CDR1 KGHSH and CDR2 LQKENI. The CDR3 has 15 residues. Supplemented by reference TRBV18 and TRBJ2-7, the full variable domain reads NAGVMQNPRHLVRRRGQEARLRCSPMKGHSHVYWYRQLPEEGLKFMVYLQKENIIDESGMPKERFSAEFPKEGPSILRIQQVVRGDSAAYFCASSQEQGAGMEQYFGPGTRLTVT.

This clonotype has ten or more counts. This sequence joins TRBV7-3 and TRBJ2-3; 8 nucleotides agree with TRBD2. J was trimmed by 2 bases and V by 1 base; bases with no gene match: 5. The CDR3 extends over 16 amino acids. Germline loops: CDR1 SGHTA, CDR2 FQGTGA. DNA for the CDR3: TGTGCCAGCAGCTTAAGTCCGGGAGGGAACACAGATACGCAGTATTTT. It yields the protein CASSLSPGGNTDTQYF.

This clonotype was observed at least ten times. The chain employs TRBV2 and TRBJ2-1; no firm D call. CDR3 length: 14 amino acids. Trimming took off 11 bases at V and 3 bases at J, with 17 bases between the two ends. Germline V gene data show CDR1 as SNHLY and CDR2 as FYNNEI. For the CDR3, the DNA is TGTGCCGGTCACGCTTCCTCCAGCTACAATGAGCAGTTCTTC. This codes for CAGHASSSYNEQFF.

There are many counts of this clonotype. The chain employs TRBV5-1 and TRBJ2-2; 9 nucleotides match TRBD2. From germline, CDR1 is SGHRS and CDR2 YFSETQ. V gave up 4 bases and J gave up 6 bases; unmatched junction bases: 7. This CDR3 is 15 amino acids long. CDR3 in DNA: TGCGCCAGCAGCCCTTTACAGCGGGAGGCCGGGGAGCTGTTTTTT. Its protein product is CASSPLQREAGELFF. Variable domain in full (rest from reference TRBV5-1 and TRBJ2-2): KAGVTQTPRYLIKTRGQQVTLSCSPISGHRSVSWYQQTPGQGLQFLFEYFSETQRNKGNFPGRFSGRQFSNSRSEMNVSTLELGDSALYLCASSPLQREAGELFFGEGSRLTVL.

Of note for this clonotype: This could be a read error, since a much larger clone is one nucleotide away. Likely a read error: the CDR3 ends without its conserved phenylalanine or tryptophan. The rearrangement joins TRBV5-5 to TRBJ2-1; TRBD2 agrees at 7 bases. The CDR3 has 14 residues. Per the germline V gene, CDR1 is SGHKS and CDR2 is YYEKEE (reference sequence). As DNA, the CDR3 is TGCGCCAGCAGCACCGGCGGGGGAACAAGTGAGCAGTTCTGC. Protein sequence: CASSTGGGTSEQFC.

This clonotype was observed many times. The junction and the germline gene differ at one end; a read error may be behind it. The CDR3, as DNA: TGTGCCAGCAGCTTAGAAGACAATCAGCCCCAGCATTTT. It yields the protein CASSLEDNQPQHF. The chain combines TRBV5-1 with TRBJ1-5, with D unresolved. This CDR3 is 13 amino acids long. Germline V gene sequence: CDR1 SGHRS, CDR2 YFSETQ. Together with reference TRBV5-1 and TRBJ1-5, the CDR3 gives the full variable domain: KAGVTQTPRYLIKTRGQQVTLSCSPISGHRSVSWYQQTPGQGLQFLFEYFSETQRNKGNFPGRFSGRQFSNSRSEMNVSTLELGDSALYLCASSLEDNQPQHFGDGTRLSIL.

At least ten counts were recorded for this clonotype. The chain employs TRBV6-1 and TRBJ2-1, with 7 positions matching TRBD1. Germline V gives CDR1 MNHNS, CDR2 SASEGT. The CDR3 contains 15 residues. The trim removed 4 bases at V and 3 bases at J, leaving 6 bases unmatched. In DNA, the CDR3 is TGTGCCAGCAGTGTCCGGGACAGAATCTACAATGAGCAGTTCTTC. Translating gives CASSVRDRIYNEQFF.